This T cell receptor (beta chain) originates from a study of control samples from healthy donors and cancer patients. V trimming: 6 bases; J trimming: 10 bases; junction bases outside the gene matches: 8. The CDR3 spans 15 residues. The germline V gene has CDR1 SEHNR and CDR2 FQNEAQ (reference sequence). Sequencing used immunoSEQ multiplex PCR; TCRdb keeps in-frame clones, though not all of them. The profile shows 60,000 to 85,000 clones, approximately 92% of them singletons. The gene calls are TRBV7-9 and TRBJ2-1, with TRBD2 identical over 14 bases. Source material: blood. This TCR was sampled from a woman in her sixties or seventies in good health. CDR3 DNA sequence: TGTGCCAGCAGTCAGACTAGCGGGAGGGGGAAGGAGCAGTTCTTC. It codes for CASSQTSGRGKEQFF. The variable domain in full, completed from reference TRBV7-9 and TRBJ2-1, reads DTGVSQNPRHKITKRGQNVTFRCDPISEHNRLYWYRQTLGQGPEFLTYFQNEAQLEKSRLLSDRFSAERPKGSFSTLEIQRTEQGDSAMYLCASSQTSGRGKEQFFGPGTRLTVL.